The subject of this entry is one T cell receptor (beta chain). Germline-derived CDR1 and CDR2 are KGHDR and SFDVKD. This CDR3 is 14 amino acids long. V was pared by 10 bases and J by 0 bases, with 5 bases of the junction left unmatched. The lymph nodes were axillary draining lymph nodes from breast cancer patients. This specimen belongs to a study of breast tumors, draining lymph nodes, adjacent tissues. Via MiXCR, TCRdb re-called the multiplex PCR reads, giving one row per CDR3 protein. The sample consists of 100,000 or so distinct CDR3 sequences, 21% of them appearing once. V usage is TRBV24-1 and J usage is TRBJ1-5; TRBD1 agrees at 7 bases. The origin of this receptor is a female donor with breast cancer. Some clones in this sample may be carry-over from other donors' samples. Sample: axillary lymph node tissue. The CDR3 loop is CATSDRFSNQPQHF. The CDR3 DNA reads as TGTGCCACTTCGGACAGGTTTAGCAATCAGCCCCAGCATTTT.